This T cell receptor (beta chain) comes out of a study of cytotoxic CD8 clonotypes in ibrutinib-treated CLL. Investigators sought sequencing depths of between 1 in 200,000 and 1 in 1 million T cells. Sequencing used immunoSEQ multiplex PCR; TCRdb keeps in-frame clones, though not all of them. Of around 160,000 clones in the sample, around nine tenths were seen once. The germline CDR1 and CDR2 sequences are SGHVS and FNYEAQ. The CDR3 covers 17 residues. Deletions cut 0 bases from V and 7 bases from J, with 19 bases between. This clone was observed once. Sequenced here: PBMCs, sampled at disease progression, from a patient treated with ibrutinib. The chain carries TRBV7-6 and TRBJ2-1; D remains unclear. This receptor was obtained from a human donor with chronic lymphocytic leukemia. CDR3 in DNA: TGTGCCAGCAGCTTAGCGCGCCACAGTAGCTTCGTGAATGAGCAGTTCTTC. Its translation: CASSLARHSSFVNEQFF.